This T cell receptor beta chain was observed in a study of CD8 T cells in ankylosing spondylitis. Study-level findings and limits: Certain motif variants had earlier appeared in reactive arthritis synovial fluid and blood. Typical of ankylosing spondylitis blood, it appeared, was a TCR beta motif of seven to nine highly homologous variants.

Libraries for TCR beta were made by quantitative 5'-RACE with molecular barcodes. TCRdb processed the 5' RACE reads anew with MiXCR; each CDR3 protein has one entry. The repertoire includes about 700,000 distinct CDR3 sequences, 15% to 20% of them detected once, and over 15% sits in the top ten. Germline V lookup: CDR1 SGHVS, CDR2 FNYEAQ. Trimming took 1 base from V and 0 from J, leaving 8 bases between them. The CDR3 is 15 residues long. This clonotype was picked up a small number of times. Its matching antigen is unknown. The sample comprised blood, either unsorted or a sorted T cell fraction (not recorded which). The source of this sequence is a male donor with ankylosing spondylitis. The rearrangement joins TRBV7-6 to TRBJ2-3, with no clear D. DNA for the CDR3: TGTGCCAGCAGCTTAGGGACGACTAGCACAGATACGCAGTATTTT. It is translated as CASSLGTTSTDTQYF.